These T cell receptor beta chains were read from a single sample in a study of T cells in Graves' hyperthyroidism and ophthalmopathy. TCRdb analysed the multiplex PCR reads with MiXCR anew, one entry per CDR3 protein. The sample holds some 300,000 distinct CDR3 sequences, 15% to 20% seen once. Sequencing input: blood. The receptors shown here come from a man in his forties or fifties with Graves' ophthalmopathy. CDR3s include the opening cysteine and the closing phenylalanine or tryptophan. A D gene is named only where the DNA matches it firmly. Not every row has a clone size; where given, it reads once, few, many or a size class.

V gene	D gene	clone size	J gene	CDR3 DNA	CDR3 protein
TRBV10-3	TRBD2	few	TRBJ2-3	TGTGCCATCAGTCCCGGGACTAGCGGGAGCACAGATACGCAGTATTTT	CAISPGTSGSTDTQYF
TRBV6-2/TRBV6-3	NA	NA	TRBJ2-1	TGTGCCAGCAGTTTAGGATCGAGGAATCAGCAGTTCTTC	CASSLGSRNQQFF
TRBV30	NA	many	TRBJ1-5	TGTGCCTGGAGCCACGGTAGCAATCAGCCCCAGCATTTT	CAWSHGSNQPQHF
TRBV24-1	TRBD2	NA	TRBJ2-2	TGTGCCACCAGACCGGGACTAGGATCAACCGGGGAGCTGTTTTTT	CATRPGLGSTGELFF
TRBV2	TRBD1	NA	TRBJ1-1	TGTGCCAGCAGTTCGGGACAGGGGCTCACTAACACTGAAGCTTTCTTT	CASSSGQGLTNTEAFF
TRBV28	TRBD1	many	TRBJ2-5	TGTGCCAGCAGACCCGGCAGGGGGTATGAAGAGACCCAGTACTTC	CASRPGRGYEETQYF
TRBV20-1	NA	many	TRBJ2-3	TGCAGTGCTAGACGGGGGCCCTCGGTGGATACGCAGTATTTT	CSARRGPSVDTQYF
TRBV19	NA	few	TRBJ1-1	TGTGCCAGTACCGATTGGGGACCATCCTATGAAGCTTTCTTT	CASTDWGPSYEAFF
TRBV28	NA	many	TRBJ1-5	TGTGCCAGCAGTCACGGCCGGATTATTAGCAATCAGCCCCAGCATTTT	CASSHGRIISNQPQHF
TRBV9	TRBD2	NA	TRBJ2-1	TGTGCCAGCAGCGTCCTTCAGGGACTAGCGGGAGCAAGAGAGCAGTTCTTC	CASSVLQGLAGAREQFF
TRBV24-1	TRBD2	NA	TRBJ2-1	TGTGCCACCAGTGATAGAGCGGGAGTGGTGGGTAATGAGCAGTTCTTC	CATSDRAGVVGNEQFF
TRBV20-1	TRBD2	many	TRBJ2-1	TGCAGTGCTAGAGAGGGACTAGTGGAGTTCTTC	CSAREGLVEFF